This is a list of T cell receptor beta chains from one sample in a study of blood T cell repertoires in COVID-19. Some clones are missing from TCRdb's copy, which holds only in-frame ones; the method was immunoSEQ multiplex PCR. Of some 340,000 clones detected, about 89% appear once; the ten largest clones hold about 5.4%. Material: PBMCs or T cells enriched from blood (not recorded which). The receptors shown here come from a woman aged 25 to 39 who had recovered from COVID-19. Each CDR3 is given with its conserved first and last residue. A D gene is named only where the DNA matches it firmly. Not all rows give a size; the values are once, few, many and, for expanded clones, a class.

D: NA
size: once
J: TRBJ1-2
length: 17
V: TRBV6-1
DNA: TGTGCCAGCAGTGAAGCGTTAGTAAAAGGACAGAGCTATGGCTACACCTTC
CDR3: CASSEALVKGQSYGYTF

D: TRBD2
size: NA
J: TRBJ2-3
length: 14
V: TRBV18
DNA: TGTGCCAGCTCACCCCCTAGCGGGGATGATACGCAGTATTTT
CDR3: CASSPPSGDDTQYF

D: NA
size: NA
J: TRBJ2-6
length: 17
V: TRBV6-1
DNA: TGTGCCAGCAGTGAAGACCGAATGAGCTCTGGGGCCAACGTCCTGACTTTC
CDR3: CASSEDRMSSGANVLTF

D: NA
size: few
J: TRBJ2-1
length: 14
V: TRBV27
DNA: TGTGCCAGCAGTGGGGGACTCCTATACAATGAGCAGTTCTTC
CDR3: CASSGGLLYNEQFF

D: TRBD1
size: NA
J: TRBJ1-5
length: 15
V: TRBV6-5
DNA: TGTGCCAGCAGTTTCGGGACAGTCCTTAATCAGCCCCAGCATTTT
CDR3: CASSFGTVLNQPQHF

D: TRBD2
size: NA
J: TRBJ2-1
length: 18
V: TRBV18
DNA: TGTGCCAGCTCACCACGAGCTAGCGGGGGACAATCCTACAATGAGCAGTTCTTC
CDR3: CASSPRASGGQSYNEQFF

D: TRBD2
size: once
J: TRBJ2-3
length: 15
V: TRBV6-4
DNA: TGTGCCAGCAGTGAGGAAGCGGGGGGGCCAGATACGCAGTATTTT
CDR3: CASSEEAGGPDTQYF

D: NA
size: NA
J: TRBJ1-3
length: 16
V: TRBV7-2
DNA: TGTGCCAGCAGCTTAGCAAACACCGGTCTCGGGTACACCATATATTTT
CDR3: CASSLANTGLGYTIYF

D: NA
size: NA
J: TRBJ1-3
length: 12
V: TRBV6-5
DNA: TGTGCCAGCGGCGGAGACGAGTTGTCCATATATTTT
CDR3: CASGGDELSIYF

D: TRBD2
size: NA
J: TRBJ2-7
length: 22
V: TRBV2
DNA: TGTGCCAGCAGTGAGCTCCCGGGACCAAGGGCTAGCGGGGGGGGAAGGACCCAACGTGAGTACTTC
CDR3: CASSELPGPRASGGGRTQREYF

D: TRBD1
size: once
J: TRBJ1-6
length: 18
V: TRBV11-2
DNA: TGTGCCAGCAGCTTAGAATATGCAGGGGGCAGGTATAATTCACCCCTCCACTTT
CDR3: CASSLEYAGGRYNSPLHF

D: TRBD1
size: NA
J: TRBJ2-7
length: 13
V: TRBV3-1/TRBV3-2
DNA: TGTGCCAGCAGTCGGGACAGCATCTACGAGCAGTACTTC
CDR3: CASSRDSIYEQYF

D: NA
size: few
J: TRBJ1-2
length: 13
V: TRBV11-1
DNA: TGTGCCAGCAGTAACCACAGGGACGGCGGCTACACCTTC
CDR3: CASSNHRDGGYTF

D: TRBD1
size: NA
J: TRBJ2-7
length: 15
V: TRBV9
DNA: TGTGCCAGCAGCTCACGAGGGGGCCCTACCTACGAGCAGTACTTC
CDR3: CASSSRGGPTYEQYF

D: NA
size: NA
J: TRBJ2-3
length: 14
V: TRBV5-4
DNA: TGTGCCAGCAGCTTGGACAGGGAGGGAGATACGCAGTATTTT
CDR3: CASSLDREGDTQYF

D: NA
size: NA
J: TRBJ2-7
length: 14
V: TRBV28
DNA: TGTGCCAGCAGTTTTGGGGACATTCTTTACGAGCAGTACTTC
CDR3: CASSFGDILYEQYF

D: TRBD1
size: NA
J: TRBJ2-2
length: 13
V: TRBV7-3
DNA: TGTGCCAGCAGCGAACAGGGGGCCGGGGAGCTGTTTTTT
CDR3: CASSEQGAGELFF

D: TRBD1
size: NA
J: TRBJ1-3
length: 15
V: TRBV19
DNA: TGTGCCAGTAGTCCCCAGACAGGGTTTACTGACACCATATATTTT
CDR3: CASSPQTGFTDTIYF

D: TRBD2
size: NA
J: TRBJ2-3
length: 16
V: TRBV5-1
DNA: TGCGCCAGCAGCTTGGATGCCACTAGCGGGGGTGGTACGCAGTATTTT
CDR3: CASSLDATSGGGTQYF

D: NA
size: NA
J: TRBJ1-1
length: 12
V: TRBV9
DNA: TGTGCCAGCAGCGGCCTAAACACTGAAGCTTTCTTT
CDR3: CASSGLNTEAFF

D: NA
size: NA
J: TRBJ1-1
length: 11
V: TRBV3-1/TRBV3-2
DNA: TGTGCCAGCAGCCAACTATCTGAAGCTTTCTTT
CDR3: CASSQLSEAFF

D: NA
size: NA
J: TRBJ1-3
length: 13
V: TRBV2
DNA: TGTGCCAGCAGGAGGGAAACTGGAAACACCATATATTTT
CDR3: CASRRETGNTIYF

D: TRBD1
size: NA
J: TRBJ1-2
length: 13
V: TRBV6-5
DNA: TGTGCCAGCAGCCTACAGGGGGTGAGTGGCTACACCTTC
CDR3: CASSLQGVSGYTF

D: TRBD2
size: NA
J: TRBJ2-5
length: 16
V: TRBV7-2
DNA: TGTGCCAGCAGCTTAGCGCGGCGGGGGGGCGCGGGGACCCAGTACTTC
CDR3: CASSLARRGGAGTQYF

D: TRBD1
size: NA
J: TRBJ2-1
length: 19
V: TRBV5-1
DNA: TGCGCCAGCAGGGAAGTGGGACAGGCCTCCTCTTGGGCCTACAATGAGCAGTTCTTC
CDR3: CASREVGQASSWAYNEQFF

D: NA
size: NA
J: TRBJ1-1
length: 13
V: TRBV29-1
DNA: TGCAGCGCCGGGGGGCGGCTGAACACTGAAGCTTTCTTT
CDR3: CSAGGRLNTEAFF

D: NA
size: once
J: TRBJ1-6
length: 14
V: TRBV19
DNA: TGTGCCAGTAGTATCGGGGGAGATAATTCACCCCTCCACTTT
CDR3: CASSIGGDNSPLHF

D: NA
size: NA
J: TRBJ1-1
length: 14
V: TRBV13
DNA: TGTGCCAGCAGCGCTCAGGGTGGTAACACTGAAGCTTTCTTT
CDR3: CASSAQGGNTEAFF

D: NA
size: NA
J: TRBJ1-2
length: 16
V: TRBV28
DNA: TGTGCCAGCAGTTTCCCTCCTCCAGGGGACCGCTATGGCTACACCTTC
CDR3: CASSFPPPGDRYGYTF

D: TRBD1
size: NA
J: TRBJ1-1
length: 16
V: TRBV12-5
DNA: TGTGCTAGTGGTTTGGGGACAGGGGGGCGGAACACTGAAGCTTTCTTT
CDR3: CASGLGTGGRNTEAFF

D: NA
size: NA
J: TRBJ2-5
length: 15
V: TRBV30
DNA: TGTGCCTGGAGTGTACGTGGGGGGGCGCGGGAGACCCAGTACTTC
CDR3: CAWSVRGGARETQYF

D: NA
size: once
J: TRBJ2-3
length: 15
V: TRBV5-1
DNA: TGCGCCAGCAGCTTGGAAGACAGAAACACAGATACGCAGTATTTT
CDR3: CASSLEDRNTDTQYF

D: NA
size: NA
J: TRBJ1-6
length: 15
V: TRBV27
DNA: TGTGCCAGCAGCCCAATCTCATACACTAATTCACCCCTCCACTTT
CDR3: CASSPISYTNSPLHF

D: TRBD1
size: NA
J: TRBJ2-7
length: 14
V: TRBV19
DNA: TGTGCCAGTTCTGACAGGGGGCGTACCTACGAGCAGTACTTC
CDR3: CASSDRGRTYEQYF

D: TRBD1
size: NA
J: TRBJ2-7
length: 14
V: TRBV2
DNA: TGTGCCAGCAGGCGGACAGGGAGGCCCTACGAGCAGTACTTC
CDR3: CASRRTGRPYEQYF